A selection of T cell receptor beta chains follows, all from one sample in a study of a mutant IDH1 vaccine in newly diagnosed glioma. Generated by immunoSEQ multiplex PCR, the TCRdb table keeps only in-frame clones and is missing some. Among around 30,000 clones, more than 70% were seen once, and the ten largest hold roughly 10%. The material sequenced was peripheral blood mononuclear cells (PBMCs), taken from a glioma patient treated with radiotherapy, temozolomide or both. These receptors all come from a man in his fifties with glioma. Some clones in this sample may be carry-over from other donors' samples. Each CDR3 is given with its conserved first and last residue. The D gene is left open where the match is weak. Size is stated for part of the rows, as once, few or many counts, or as a class when the clone is expanded.

D gene,V gene,CDR3 length,J gene,clone size,CDR3 DNA,CDR3 protein
.,TRBV20-1,11,TRBJ2-7,.,TGCAGTGCTAGGTCCCACTACGAGCAGTACTTC,CSARSHYEQYF
.,TRBV6-1,12,TRBJ1-1,.,TGTGCCAGCAGTGAAAGGGGCTATGAAGCTTTCTTT,CASSERGYEAFF
TRBD1,TRBV5-4,15,TRBJ1-6,once,TGTGCCAGCAGCTTGGTGGGCAGGGGGGATTCACCCCTCCACTTT,CASSLVGRGDSPLHF
.,TRBV11-2,14,TRBJ2-1,few,TGTGCCAGCAGGAAGGCCGGAAGCAACAATGAGCAGTTCTTC,CASRKAGSNNEQFF
TRBD1,TRBV5-6,16,TRBJ2-6,.,TGTGCCAGCAGCTCGACAGGGCGTGCTGGGGCCAACGTCCTGACTTTC,CASSSTGRAGANVLTF
.,TRBV5-6,14,TRBJ1-1,few,TGTGCCAGCAGCTTGACAGGGCCGAACACTGAAGCTTTCTTT,CASSLTGPNTEAFF
.,TRBV5-5,14,TRBJ2-2,.,TGTGCCAGCAGCTATGTGCCAGACACCGGGGAGCTGTTTTTT,CASSYVPDTGELFF
TRBD1,TRBV5-4,14,TRBJ2-5,.,TGTGCCAGCAGCCCACTGACAGGGGAGGAGACCCAGTACTTC,CASSPLTGEETQYF
.,TRBV25-1,15,TRBJ2-5,.,TGTGCCAGCAGTGAAGTCGGGGGCCGCCAAGAGACCCAGTACTTC,CASSEVGGRQETQYF
.,TRBV5-4,11,TRBJ2-5,.,TGTGCCAGCAGCTTGGAGCAGACCCAGTACTTC,CASSLEQTQYF
TRBD1,TRBV5-8,15,TRBJ1-3,.,TGTGCCAGCAGCTCACAGGGGATCCGTGGAAACACCATATATTTT,CASSSQGIRGNTIYF
.,TRBV28,13,TRBJ2-5,once,TGTGCCCCCTCCCGACCCCGTCAAGAGACCCAGTACTTC,CAPSRPRQETQYF
.,TRBV14,18,TRBJ2-1,.,TGTGCCAGCAGCCATTTAGGGGGATCGGGGAGGAGGTACAATGAGCAGTTCTTC,CASSHLGGSGRRYNEQFF
TRBD1,TRBV10-3,13,TRBJ2-7,.,TGTGCCATCAGCCCGGGACAGGGGTCTGAGCAGTACTTC,CAISPGQGSEQYF
TRBD1,TRBV5-1,15,TRBJ2-7,once,TGCGCCAGCAGCTTAGGACAGGGTAGTGCGTACGAGCAGTACTTC,CASSLGQGSAYEQYF
.,TRBV5-1,15,TRBJ1-3,.,TGCGCCAGCAGCTTGGTAGGGAACTCTGGAAACACCATATATTTT,CASSLVGNSGNTIYF
.,TRBV5-4,13,TRBJ2-5,.,TGTGCCAGCAGCTCCAGGGAGCCAGAGACCCAGTACTTC,CASSSREPETQYF
.,TRBV7-8,13,TRBJ2-7,.,TGTGCCAGCAGCTTTGGACAGCTCTACGAGCAGTACTTC,CASSFGQLYEQYF
TRBD2,TRBV5-4,18,TRBJ2-3,.,TGTGCCAGCAGCTTAAGACTAGCGGGAGGGCCGTTCCAAGATACGCAGTATTTT,CASSLRLAGGPFQDTQYF
.,TRBV10-3,13,TRBJ2-7,once,TGTGCCACCCGTACCTCGGACTCCTACGAGCAGTACTTC,CATRTSDSYEQYF
TRBD1,TRBV2,14,TRBJ1-2,.,TGTGCCAGCAGAGGATTTCGGACAGGGTTCGGCTACACCTTC,CASRGFRTGFGYTF
.,TRBV19,11,TRBJ1-2,once,TGTGCCTCCCGACTTGGCGGGTACCACACCTTC,CASRLGGYHTF
.,TRBV19,13,TRBJ1-5,.,TGTGCCAGTAGTGCAGGACTCTATCAGCCCCAGCATTTT,CASSAGLYQPQHF
TRBD2,TRBV11-1,18,TRBJ2-7,.,TGTGCCAGCAGCGAGAGGGCTGGCGGGGGGGCCATCGGGGACGAGCAGTACTTC,CASSERAGGGAIGDEQYF
.,TRBV11-2,13,TRBJ1-1,.,TGTGCCAGCAGCTCAGACCCATCATGGGAAGCTTTCTTT,CASSSDPSWEAFF
TRBD1,TRBV4-1,15,TRBJ1-1,.,TGCGCCAGCAGCCCCGGACAGGTGGGAGACACTGAAGCTTTCTTT,CASSPGQVGDTEAFF
.,TRBV9,14,TRBJ1-1,.,TGTGCCAGCAGCGTAGGTGCGGTTAACACTGAAGCTTTCTTT,CASSVGAVNTEAFF
.,TRBV4-1,14,TRBJ1-2,once,TGCGCCAGCAGCCCCGGCGGGACAAAGTATGGCTACACCTTC,CASSPGGTKYGYTF
TRBD2,TRBV2,16,TRBJ2-3,.,TGTGCCAGCAGTGAAGGGTCTAGCGGGGGTTTAGATACGCAGTATTTT,CASSEGSSGGLDTQYF
TRBD1,TRBV5-6,15,TRBJ2-7,.,TGTGCCAGCAGCTTCACGGACAGGGATTCCTACGAGCAGTACTTC,CASSFTDRDSYEQYF
.,TRBV7-2,14,TRBJ2-1,once,TGTGCCAGCAGCTTAGTAAGCACGGACAATGAGCAGTTCTTC,CASSLVSTDNEQFF
.,TRBV2,15,TRBJ2-7,few,TGTGCCAGCAGTGAATATCCCACGGAGGCCTACGAGCAGTACTTC,CASSEYPTEAYEQYF
.,TRBV7-2,15,TRBJ1-6,.,TGTGCCAGCAGCCGAAGGGGCAGGGAGGATTCACCCCTCCACTTT,CASSRRGREDSPLHF